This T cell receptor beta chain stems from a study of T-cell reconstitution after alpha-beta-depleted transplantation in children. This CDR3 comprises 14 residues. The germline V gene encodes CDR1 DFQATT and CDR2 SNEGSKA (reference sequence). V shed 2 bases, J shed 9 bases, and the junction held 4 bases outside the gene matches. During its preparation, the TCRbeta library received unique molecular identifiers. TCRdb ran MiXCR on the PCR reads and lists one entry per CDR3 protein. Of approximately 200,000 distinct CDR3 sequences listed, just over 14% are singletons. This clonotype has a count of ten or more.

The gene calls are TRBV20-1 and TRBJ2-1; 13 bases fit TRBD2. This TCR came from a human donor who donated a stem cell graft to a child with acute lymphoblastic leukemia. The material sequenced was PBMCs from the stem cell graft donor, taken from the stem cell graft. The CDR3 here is CSARPGLAGPEQFF. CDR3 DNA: TGCAGTGCTAGACCGGGACTAGCGGGACCTGAGCAGTTCTTC.